Given below is one T cell receptor beta chain in context. Its matching antigen is unknown. Using immunoSEQ multiplex PCR, the repertoire was profiled, and TCRdb retains in-frame clones only, with some absent. The sample includes roughly 55,000 clones, about 81% of them seen just once. The data are from a study of T cell clones after liver transplantation. Study-wide results and limits: Post-transplant time points were not standardized, so conclusions are preliminary.

The CDR3 has 14 residues. V lost 10 bases to trimming and J lost 8 bases, with 22 bases between them. Per the germline V gene, CDR1 is ENHRY and CDR2 is SYGVKD. The sequenced sample was CD4+ T cells from blood, obtained before liver transplant. V gene TRBV10-3 combines with J gene TRBJ2-3; TRBD2 might be the D (6 bases). The receptor's source is a human donor who received a liver transplant. CDR3 coding DNA: TGTGCCACCCTGACCGGGACTTCCTCGGTTACGCAGTATTTT. Its protein is CATLTGTSSVTQYF.